This TCR beta chain is from a study of shared clonotypes between healthy human individuals. Study-level points and caveats: Clonotype sharing among donors, it was expected, would be affected by sequencing depth. Donor scarcity curtailed the genetic and exposure-history diversity represented herein.

The V gene's germline CDR1 is SQVTM and CDR2 ANQGSEA. Trimming took 6 bases from V and 2 from J; bases not matched to a gene: 6. This CDR3 is 13 amino acids long. This table comes from immunoSEQ multiplex PCR, and its TCRdb copy is limited to in-frame clones, with some not included. The sample contains about 2.4 million clones, more than 85% of which appear only once. All donors qualified as healthy HIV-negative adults and had experienced no recent acute infections or vaccinations. In regard to this clone: As yet, its antigen is unknown.

The chain carries TRBV29-1 and TRBJ2-7; TRBD1 matches 8 bases. Sequencing used naive CD4+ T cells from PBMCs. Subset denoted: CD45RA+ positively selected. The source of this sequence is a man between 18 and 29 years old in good health. Some clones in this sample may be carry-over from other donors' samples. CDR3 nucleotide sequence: TGCAGCGTGTGGACAGGGTACACCTACGAGCAGTACTTC. Encoded protein: CSVWTGYTYEQYF.